The clone carrying this T cell receptor (beta chain) was detected ten times or more. The antigen is not known. V dropped 4 bases and J dropped 7 bases, with 20 bases sitting between them. Germline V lookup: CDR1 SGHRS, CDR2 YFSETQ. CDR3 size: 15 residues. This sample is drawn from a study of T cell repertoires in cytomegalovirus infection. Study-wide context: Matching HLA type and CMV infection were both indicated by public TCR beta signatures. Study-level findings and limits: Pooled public TCR beta family frequency picked out CMV carriers with the relevant HLA. The ex vivo response showed dominance by HLA-C-restricted CMV-specific TCR beta clonotypes.

TCRdb re-called the reads through MiXCR, storing one row per CDR3 protein. The sample carries 750,000 to 950,000 distinct CDR3 sequences, around 29% recorded once. The material was cultured CD8+ T cells from PBMCs, obtained from culture after CMV antigen stimulation. This TCR was recovered from a human donor in good health (CMV status not recorded). Some clones in this sample may be carry-over from other donors' samples. This rearrangement joins TRBV5-1 to TRBJ1-1, with D unresolved. Here the CDR3 reads CASSADGAKADEAFF. CDR3 coding DNA: TGCGCCAGCAGCGCGGACGGAGCAAAGGCAGATGAAGCTTTCTTT. The variable domain in full, with the rest retrieved from reference TRBV5-1 and TRBJ1-1, is KAGVTQTPRYLIKTRGQQVTLSCSPISGHRSVSWYQQTPGQGLQFLFEYFSETQRNKGNFPGRFSGRQFSNSRSEMNVSTLELGDSALYLCASSADGAKADEAFFGQGTRLTVV.